This T cell receptor beta chain was obtained from a study of graft-versus-host responses after intestinal transplantation. Looking at the study overall: Among the recipients, all got anti-thymocyte globulin induction and then tacrolimus and steroids for about three years. Study-wide results and limits: Individuals carrying graft-donor T cell macrochimerism showed high graft-versus-host to host-versus-graft clonal ratios in allografts. GvH clones turned up in recipient marrow; some had shown up first in ileum or blood.

With regard to this clone: Its antigen is not identified.

V lost 1 base to trimming and J lost 6 bases, with 10 bases between them. The CDR3 length is 14 residues. CDR1 is MGHDK, CDR2 SYGVNS, per germline. The data were produced by immunoSEQ multiplex PCR, yet TCRdb's version contains in-frame clones alone and is incomplete. The sample contains 100,000 to 120,000 clones, about 93% of which appear only once. The TCR comes from a human donor who received an intestinal transplant. The rearrangement uses TRBV25-1 and TRBJ2-1, with D tentatively TRBD1 (5 bases). The specimen was unstimulated CD8+ T cells sorted from spleen or lymph node cells, collected before intestinal transplant. CDR3 in amino acids: CASSEWTNINEQFF. Written as DNA, the CDR3 is TGTGCCAGCAGTGAATGGACAAACATCAATGAGCAGTTCTTC.